This T cell receptor (beta chain) was captured by sequencing in a study of spatial heterogeneity in lung cancer. TCRdb passed the 5' RACE reads through MiXCR, listing each CDR3 protein once. The top ten hold about 4.6% of the sample, which has tens of thousands of distinct CDR3 sequences, 10% to 15% seen once. Specified time point: sample taken at primary tumor resection. Whole RNA, isolated from tumor, nontumor lung or frozen PBMC, was sequenced without prior sorting. This clonotype was counted at least ten times. The CDR3 has 14 residues. The germline V gene has CDR1 MNHEY and CDR2 SVGAGI. V dropped 2 bases and J dropped 4 bases, with 11 bases sitting between them.

The V and J genes are TRBV6-5 and TRBJ2-5, with TRBD1 as a possible D gene (6 bases). The sample consisted of PBMCs, taken at surgery. This TCR derives from a male donor with early-stage non-small cell lung cancer. CDR3 sequence reads: CASSYDRILETQYF. Here the CDR3 DNA reads TGTGCCAGCAGTTACGACAGGATACTAGAGACCCAGTACTTC.